This T cell receptor (beta chain) was profiled in a study of OX40 agonist ivuxolimab in advanced cancers. Overall study context: The mean age was 60 years, ranging from about 20 to 85, with around four fifths of participants male.

Measured with immunoSEQ multiplex PCR; TCRdb has only the in-frame clones, and not every one. This table holds about 61,000 clones, approximately 86% found once. Germline lookup yields CDR1 LNHDA and CDR2 SQIVND (reference sequence). This CDR3 has 14 amino acids. Trimming pared 1 base from V and 1 base from J, leaving 5 bases between. This sample comprised CD4+ or CD8+ T cells sorted from blood, obtained in a trial of the OX40 agonist ivuxolimab. The source is an adult with an advanced solid tumor such as melanoma, head and neck, liver or kidney cancer. The rearrangement uses TRBV19 and TRBJ1-5; weak D call: TRBD1 (5 bases). The CDR3 DNA reads as TGTGCCAGTAGTATAGGACAGAGCAATCAGCCCCAGCATTTT. This codes for CASSIGQSNQPQHF. Full variable domain (remainder filled in from reference TRBV19 and TRBJ1-5): DGGITQSPKYLFRKEGQNVTLSCEQNLNHDAMYWYRQDPGQGLRLIYYSQIVNDFQKGDIAEGYSVSREKKESFPLTVTSAQKNPTAFYLCASSIGQSNQPQHFGDGTRLSIL.